The sample holds many counts of the clone carrying this T cell receptor (beta chain). Antigen unknown. CDR3 size: 14 residues. Trimming removed 3 bases at V and 9 bases at J, with 15 bases between. Germline lookup yields CDR1 SGHTA and CDR2 FQGTGA. This sample is drawn from a study of T cell repertoires in cytomegalovirus infection. Overall study context: Matching HLA type, along with CMV infection, was indicated by public TCR beta signatures. Overall study findings and caveats: It was HLA-C-restricted CMV-specific TCR beta clonotypes that dominated the response ex vivo. Of the TCR beta families, the public ones yielded a cumulative frequency that identified carriers of CMV plus the relevant HLA.

TCRdb ran MiXCR on the reads and lists one entry per CDR3 protein. This table has around 530,000 distinct CDR3 sequences, 16% appearing once. The chain carries TRBV7-3 and TRBJ2-1; D possibly corresponds to TRBD1 (6 bases). This receptor was obtained from a human donor in good health (CMV status not recorded). Some clones in this sample may be carry-over from other donors' samples. Sequencing was done on a sample of CD8+ T cells from PBMCs. CDR3 residues: CASSFRQGPSEQFF. CDR3 DNA sequence: TGTGCCAGCAGCTTCAGGCAGGGGCCGAGTGAGCAGTTCTTC.